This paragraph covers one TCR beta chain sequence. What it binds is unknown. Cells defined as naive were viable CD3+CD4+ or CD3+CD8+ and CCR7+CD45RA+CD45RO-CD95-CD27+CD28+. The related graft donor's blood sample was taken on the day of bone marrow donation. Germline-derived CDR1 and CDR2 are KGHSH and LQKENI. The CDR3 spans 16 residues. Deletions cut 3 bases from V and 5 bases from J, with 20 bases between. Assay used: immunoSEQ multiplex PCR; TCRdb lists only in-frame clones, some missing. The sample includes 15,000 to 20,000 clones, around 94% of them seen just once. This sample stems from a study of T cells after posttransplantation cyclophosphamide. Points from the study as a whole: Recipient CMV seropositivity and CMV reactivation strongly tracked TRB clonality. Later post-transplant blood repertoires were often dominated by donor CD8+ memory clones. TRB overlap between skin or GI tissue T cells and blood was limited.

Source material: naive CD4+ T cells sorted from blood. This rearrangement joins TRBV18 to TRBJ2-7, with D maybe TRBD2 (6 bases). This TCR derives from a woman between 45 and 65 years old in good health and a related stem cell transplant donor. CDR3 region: CASSPLQLGTLDEQYF. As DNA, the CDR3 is TGTGCCAGCTCACCCCTACAGCTCGGGACTCTCGACGAGCAGTACTTC.